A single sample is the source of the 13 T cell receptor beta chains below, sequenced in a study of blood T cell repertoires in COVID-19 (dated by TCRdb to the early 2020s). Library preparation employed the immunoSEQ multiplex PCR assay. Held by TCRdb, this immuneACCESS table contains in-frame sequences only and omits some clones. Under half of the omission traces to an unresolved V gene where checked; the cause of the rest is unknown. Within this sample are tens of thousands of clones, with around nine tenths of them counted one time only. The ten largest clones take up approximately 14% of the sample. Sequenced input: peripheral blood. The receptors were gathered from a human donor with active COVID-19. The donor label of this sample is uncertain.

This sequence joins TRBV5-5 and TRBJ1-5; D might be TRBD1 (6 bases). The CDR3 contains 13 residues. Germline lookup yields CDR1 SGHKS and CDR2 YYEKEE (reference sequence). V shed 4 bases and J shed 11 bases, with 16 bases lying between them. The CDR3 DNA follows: TGTGCCAGCAGCCAAAGTAGAGACAGGTCCCAGCATTTT. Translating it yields CASSQSRDRSQHF.

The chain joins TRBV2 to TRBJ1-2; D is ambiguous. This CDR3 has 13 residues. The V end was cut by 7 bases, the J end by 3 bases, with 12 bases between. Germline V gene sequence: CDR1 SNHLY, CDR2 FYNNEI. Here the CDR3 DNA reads TGTGCCAGCACCCGAGCGGGTGACTATGGCTACACCTTC. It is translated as CASTRAGDYGYTF.

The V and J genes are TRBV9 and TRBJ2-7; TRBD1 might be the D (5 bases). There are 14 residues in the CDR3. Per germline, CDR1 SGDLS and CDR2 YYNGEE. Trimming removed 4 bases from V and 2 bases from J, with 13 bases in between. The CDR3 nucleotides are TGTGCCAGCAGCCTCGAGATAGGGGCCTACGAGCAGTACTTC. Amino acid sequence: CASSLEIGAYEQYF.

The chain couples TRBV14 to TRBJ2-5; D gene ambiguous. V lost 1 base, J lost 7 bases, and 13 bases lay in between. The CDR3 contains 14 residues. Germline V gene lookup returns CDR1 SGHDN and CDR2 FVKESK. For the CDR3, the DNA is TGTGCCAGCAGCCAAGCAGGCTCCCCGGTGACCCAGTACTTC. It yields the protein CASSQAGSPVTQYF.

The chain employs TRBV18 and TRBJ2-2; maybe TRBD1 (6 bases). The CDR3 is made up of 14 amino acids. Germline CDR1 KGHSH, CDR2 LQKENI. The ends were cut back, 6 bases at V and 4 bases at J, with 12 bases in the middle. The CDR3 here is CASSPGTRTGELFF. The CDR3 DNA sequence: TGTGCCAGCTCGCCCGGGACACGCACCGGGGAGCTGTTTTTT.

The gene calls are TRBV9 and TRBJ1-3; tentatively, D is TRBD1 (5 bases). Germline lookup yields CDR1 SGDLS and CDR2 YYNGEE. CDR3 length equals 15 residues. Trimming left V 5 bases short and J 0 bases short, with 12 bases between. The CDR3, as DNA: TGTGCCAGCAGTGATCAGGGAATCTCTGGAAACACCATATATTTT. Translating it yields CASSDQGISGNTIYF.

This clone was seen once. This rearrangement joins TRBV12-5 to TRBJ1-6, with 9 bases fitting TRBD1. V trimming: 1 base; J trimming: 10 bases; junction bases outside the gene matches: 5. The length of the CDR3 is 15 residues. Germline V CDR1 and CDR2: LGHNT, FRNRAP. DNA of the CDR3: TGTGCTAGTGGTTTGGACGGGACAGGGCACTCACCCCTCCACTTT. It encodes CASGLDGTGHSPLHF.

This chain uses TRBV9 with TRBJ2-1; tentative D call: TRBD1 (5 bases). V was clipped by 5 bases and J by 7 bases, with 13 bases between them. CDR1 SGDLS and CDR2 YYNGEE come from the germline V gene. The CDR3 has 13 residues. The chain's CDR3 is CASSTLQGNEQFF. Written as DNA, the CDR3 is TGTGCCAGCAGTACCTTGCAGGGAAATGAGCAGTTCTTC.

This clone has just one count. DNA for the CDR3: TGCGCCAGCAGCCAAGTCTCCGGGACAGGGATCTATGGCTACACCTTC. This translates into CASSQVSGTGIYGYTF. The chain uses TRBV4-1 and TRBJ1-2; TRBD1 matches at 9 bases. The CDR3 runs to 16 residues. V was clipped by 1 base and J by 4 bases; unmatched bases: 7. Germline-derived CDR1 and CDR2 are MGHRA and YSYEKL.

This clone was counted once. The chain's CDR3 is CASSRTGGEWNTEAFF. The CDR3 DNA is TGTGCCAGCTCAAGGACAGGGGGCGAATGGAACACTGAAGCTTTCTTT. The gene calls are TRBV18 and TRBJ1-1; 11 bases are a match to TRBD1. CDR1 and CDR2 from the germline V gene are KGHSH and LQKENI. This CDR3 is 16 amino acids long. V was pared by 5 bases and J by 1 base, with 6 bases of the junction left unmatched.

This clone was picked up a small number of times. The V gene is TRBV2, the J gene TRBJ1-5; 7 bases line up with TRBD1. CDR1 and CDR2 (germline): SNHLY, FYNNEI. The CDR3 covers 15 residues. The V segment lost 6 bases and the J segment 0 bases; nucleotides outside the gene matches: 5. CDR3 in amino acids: CASRRQGLSNQPQHF. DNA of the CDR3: TGTGCCAGCAGACGACAGGGACTTAGCAATCAGCCCCAGCATTTT.

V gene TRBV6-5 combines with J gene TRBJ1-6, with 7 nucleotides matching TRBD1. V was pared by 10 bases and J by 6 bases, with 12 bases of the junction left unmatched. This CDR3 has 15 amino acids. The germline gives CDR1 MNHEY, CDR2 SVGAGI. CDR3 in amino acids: CATTTGQSANSPLHF. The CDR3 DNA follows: TGTGCCACCACTACGGGACAGTCGGCTAATTCACCCCTCCACTTT.

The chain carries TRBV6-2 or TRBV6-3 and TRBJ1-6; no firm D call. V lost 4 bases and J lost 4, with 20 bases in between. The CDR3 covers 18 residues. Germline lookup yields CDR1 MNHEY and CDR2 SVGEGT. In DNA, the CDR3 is TGTGCCAGCAGTTCCGCCAGAAACGCACGACATTATAATTCACCCCTCCACTTT. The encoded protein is CASSSARNARHYNSPLHF.